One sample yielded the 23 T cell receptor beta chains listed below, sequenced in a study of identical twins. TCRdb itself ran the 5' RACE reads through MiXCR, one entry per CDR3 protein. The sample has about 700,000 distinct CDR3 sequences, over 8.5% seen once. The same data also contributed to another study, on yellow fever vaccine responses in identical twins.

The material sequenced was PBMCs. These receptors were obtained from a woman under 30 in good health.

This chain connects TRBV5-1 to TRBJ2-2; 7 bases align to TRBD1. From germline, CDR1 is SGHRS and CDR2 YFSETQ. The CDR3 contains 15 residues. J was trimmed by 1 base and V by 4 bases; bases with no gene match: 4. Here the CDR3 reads CASSEDRLNTGELFF. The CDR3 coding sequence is TGCGCCAGCAGCGAGGACAGGTTGAACACCGGGGAGCTGTTTTTT.

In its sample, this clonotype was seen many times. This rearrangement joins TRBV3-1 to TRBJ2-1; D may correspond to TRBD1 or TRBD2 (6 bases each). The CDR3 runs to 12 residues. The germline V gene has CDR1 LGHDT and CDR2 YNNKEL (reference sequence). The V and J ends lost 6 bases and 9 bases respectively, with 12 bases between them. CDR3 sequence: CASRKEGGEQFF. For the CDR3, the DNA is TGTGCCAGCAGGAAGGAGGGGGGTGAGCAGTTCTTC.

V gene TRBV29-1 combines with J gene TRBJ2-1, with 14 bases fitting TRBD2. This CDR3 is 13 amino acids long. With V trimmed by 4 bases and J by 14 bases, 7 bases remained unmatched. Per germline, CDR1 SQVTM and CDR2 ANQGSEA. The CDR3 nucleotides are TGCAGCGTTGGACTAGCGGGAGGGCCAAGGGAGTTCTTC. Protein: CSVGLAGGPREFF.

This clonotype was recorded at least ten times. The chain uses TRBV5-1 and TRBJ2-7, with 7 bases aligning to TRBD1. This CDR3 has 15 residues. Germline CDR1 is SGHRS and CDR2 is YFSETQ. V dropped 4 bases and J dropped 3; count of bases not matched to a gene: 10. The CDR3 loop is CASSPDRVLNYEQYF. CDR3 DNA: TGCGCCAGCAGCCCTGACAGGGTCCTCAACTACGAGCAGTACTTC.

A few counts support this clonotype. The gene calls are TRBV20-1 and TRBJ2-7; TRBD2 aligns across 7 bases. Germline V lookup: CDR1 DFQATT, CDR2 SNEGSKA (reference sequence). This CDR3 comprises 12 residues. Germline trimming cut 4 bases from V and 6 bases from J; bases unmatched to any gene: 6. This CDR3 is CSAKPLAVEQYF. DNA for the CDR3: TGCAGTGCTAAACCTCTAGCGGTCGAGCAGTACTTC.

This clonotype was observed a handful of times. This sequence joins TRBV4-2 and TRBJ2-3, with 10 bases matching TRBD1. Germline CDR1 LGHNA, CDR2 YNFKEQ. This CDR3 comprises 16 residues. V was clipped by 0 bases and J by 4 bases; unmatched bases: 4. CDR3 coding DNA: TGTGCCAGCAGCCAAGAGGGACAGGGGAACGCAGATACGCAGTATTTT. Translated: CASSQEGQGNADTQYF.

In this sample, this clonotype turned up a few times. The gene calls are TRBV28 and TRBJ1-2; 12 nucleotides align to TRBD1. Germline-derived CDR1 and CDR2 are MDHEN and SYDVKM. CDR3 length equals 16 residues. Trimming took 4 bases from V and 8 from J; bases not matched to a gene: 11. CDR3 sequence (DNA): TGTGCCAGCAGTTCCAATTCCGGGACAGGGGGCTTCGGCTACACCTTC. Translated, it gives CASSSNSGTGGFGYTF.

The DNA of the CDR3 is TGTGCCATCAGTGACTCGCGTCGGAGGGATACGCAGTATTTT. It codes for CAISDSRRRDTQYF. The chain has TRBV10-3 and TRBJ2-3, with a weak D call TRBD2 (5 bases). The CDR3 consists of 14 residues. From germline, CDR1 is ENHRY and CDR2 SYGVKD. V was cut by 3 bases and J by 6 bases, with 13 bases left in between.

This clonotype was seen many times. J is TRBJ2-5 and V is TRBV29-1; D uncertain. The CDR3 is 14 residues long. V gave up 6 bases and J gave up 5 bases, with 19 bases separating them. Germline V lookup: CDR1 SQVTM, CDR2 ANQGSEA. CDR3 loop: CSVTSAGRRETQYF. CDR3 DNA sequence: TGCAGCGTCACGTCAGCTGGGCGCAGGGAGACCCAGTACTTC.

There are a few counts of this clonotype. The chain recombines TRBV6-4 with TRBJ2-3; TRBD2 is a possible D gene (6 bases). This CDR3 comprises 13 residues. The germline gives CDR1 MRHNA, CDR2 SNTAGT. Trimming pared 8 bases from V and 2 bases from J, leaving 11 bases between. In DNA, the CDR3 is TGTGCCAGCCGGGACTTTAACACAGATACGCAGTATTTT. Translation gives CASRDFNTDTQYF.

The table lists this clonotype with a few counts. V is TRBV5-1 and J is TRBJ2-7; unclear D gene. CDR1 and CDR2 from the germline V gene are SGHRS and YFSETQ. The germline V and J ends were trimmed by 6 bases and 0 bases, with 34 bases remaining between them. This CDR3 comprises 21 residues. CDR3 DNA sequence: TGCGCCAGCATCGACCGATTTGAATTGGAGTCTCGGCTGTACCGCTCCTACGAGCAGTACTTC. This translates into CASIDRFELESRLYRSYEQYF.

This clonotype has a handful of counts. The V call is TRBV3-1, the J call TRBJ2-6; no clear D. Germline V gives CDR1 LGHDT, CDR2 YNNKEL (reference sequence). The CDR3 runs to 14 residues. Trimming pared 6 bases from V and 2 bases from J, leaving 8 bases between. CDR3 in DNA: TGTGCCAGCAGTCGGTTTACTGGGGCCAACGTCCTGACTTTC. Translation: CASSRFTGANVLTF.

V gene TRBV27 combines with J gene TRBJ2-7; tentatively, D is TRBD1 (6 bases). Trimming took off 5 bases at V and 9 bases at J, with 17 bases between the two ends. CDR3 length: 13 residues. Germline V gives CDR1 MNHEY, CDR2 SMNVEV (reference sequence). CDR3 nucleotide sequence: TGTGCCAGCAGTCCGATACAGGGTTTCGGGCAGTACTTC. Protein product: CASSPIQGFGQYF.

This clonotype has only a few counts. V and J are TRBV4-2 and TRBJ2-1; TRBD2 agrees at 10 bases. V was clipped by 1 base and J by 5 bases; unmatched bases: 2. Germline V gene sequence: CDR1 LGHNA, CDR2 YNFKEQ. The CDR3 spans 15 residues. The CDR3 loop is CASSQVGLADNEQFF. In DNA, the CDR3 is TGTGCCAGCAGCCAAGTAGGACTAGCGGACAATGAGCAGTTCTTC.

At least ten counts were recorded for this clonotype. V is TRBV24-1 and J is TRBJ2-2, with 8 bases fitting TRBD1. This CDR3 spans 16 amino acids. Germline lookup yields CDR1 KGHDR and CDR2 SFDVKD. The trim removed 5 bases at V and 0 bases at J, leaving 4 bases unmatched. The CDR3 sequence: CATSGRTGPNTGELFF. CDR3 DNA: TGTGCCACCAGTGGAAGGACAGGGCCGAACACCGGGGAGCTGTTTTTT.

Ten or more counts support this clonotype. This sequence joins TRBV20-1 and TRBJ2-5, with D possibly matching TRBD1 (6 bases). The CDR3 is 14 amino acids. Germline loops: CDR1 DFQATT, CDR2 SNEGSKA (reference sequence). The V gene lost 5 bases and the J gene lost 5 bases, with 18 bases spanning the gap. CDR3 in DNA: TGCAGTGCTGGGAAGGGGCAGGGGACGGAGACCCAGTACTTC. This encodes CSAGKGQGTETQYF.

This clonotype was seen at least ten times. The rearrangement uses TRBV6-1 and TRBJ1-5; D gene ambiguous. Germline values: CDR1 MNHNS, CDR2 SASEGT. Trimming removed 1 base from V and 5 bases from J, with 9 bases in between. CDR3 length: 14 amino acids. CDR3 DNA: TGTGCCAGCAGTGAAGTTGGGGTTTATCAGCCCCAGCATTTT. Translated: CASSEVGVYQPQHF.

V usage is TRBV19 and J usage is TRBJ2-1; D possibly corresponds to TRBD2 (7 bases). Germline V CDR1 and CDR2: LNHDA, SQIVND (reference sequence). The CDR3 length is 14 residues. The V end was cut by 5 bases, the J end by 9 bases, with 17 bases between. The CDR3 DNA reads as TGTGCCAGTAGTGTCGGCGGGGGCATGGCTGAGCAGTTCTTC. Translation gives CASSVGGGMAEQFF.

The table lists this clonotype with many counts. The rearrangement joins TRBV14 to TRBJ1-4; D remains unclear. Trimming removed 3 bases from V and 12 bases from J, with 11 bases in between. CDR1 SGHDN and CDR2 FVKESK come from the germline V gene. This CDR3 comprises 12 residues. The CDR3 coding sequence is TGTGCCAGCAGCCACTTAACTGCAGAACTGTTTTTT. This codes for CASSHLTAELFF.

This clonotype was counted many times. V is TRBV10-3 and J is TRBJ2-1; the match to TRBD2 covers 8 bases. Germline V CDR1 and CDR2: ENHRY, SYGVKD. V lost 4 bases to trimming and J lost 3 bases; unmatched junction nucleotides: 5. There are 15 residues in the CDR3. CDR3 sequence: CAISAGLGGYNEQFF. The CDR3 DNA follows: TGTGCCATCAGTGCGGGACTAGGGGGCTACAATGAGCAGTTCTTC.

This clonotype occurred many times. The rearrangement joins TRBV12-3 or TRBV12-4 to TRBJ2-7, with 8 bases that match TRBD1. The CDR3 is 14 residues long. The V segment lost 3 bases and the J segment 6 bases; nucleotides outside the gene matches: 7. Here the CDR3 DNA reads TGTGCCAGCAGTTTCCCGGACAGGGACTCCGAGCAGTACTTC. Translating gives CASSFPDRDSEQYF.

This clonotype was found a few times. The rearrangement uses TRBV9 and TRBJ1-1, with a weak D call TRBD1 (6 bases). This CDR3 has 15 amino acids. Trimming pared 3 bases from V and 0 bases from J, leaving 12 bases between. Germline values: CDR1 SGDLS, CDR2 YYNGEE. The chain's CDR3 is CASSDGGAMNTEAFF. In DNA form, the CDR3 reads TGTGCCAGCAGCGACGGGGGGGCTATGAACACTGAAGCTTTCTTT.

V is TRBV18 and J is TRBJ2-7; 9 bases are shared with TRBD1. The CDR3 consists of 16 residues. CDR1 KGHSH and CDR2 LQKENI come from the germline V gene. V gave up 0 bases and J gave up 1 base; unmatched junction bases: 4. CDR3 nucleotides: TGTGCCAGCTCACCACCTACCGGGACAGGGTCCTACGAGCAGTACTTC. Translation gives CASSPPTGTGSYEQYF.